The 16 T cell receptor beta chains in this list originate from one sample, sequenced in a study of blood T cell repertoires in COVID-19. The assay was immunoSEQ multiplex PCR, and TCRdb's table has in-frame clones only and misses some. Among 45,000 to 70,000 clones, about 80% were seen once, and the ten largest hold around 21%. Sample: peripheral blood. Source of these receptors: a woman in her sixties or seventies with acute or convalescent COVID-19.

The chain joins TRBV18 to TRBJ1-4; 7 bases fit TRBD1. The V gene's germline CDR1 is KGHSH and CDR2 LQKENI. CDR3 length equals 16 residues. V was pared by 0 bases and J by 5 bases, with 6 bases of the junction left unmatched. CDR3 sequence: CASSPPSTGSNEKLFF. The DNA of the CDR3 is TGTGCCAGCTCACCACCGTCGACAGGGAGCAATGAAAAACTGTTTTTT.

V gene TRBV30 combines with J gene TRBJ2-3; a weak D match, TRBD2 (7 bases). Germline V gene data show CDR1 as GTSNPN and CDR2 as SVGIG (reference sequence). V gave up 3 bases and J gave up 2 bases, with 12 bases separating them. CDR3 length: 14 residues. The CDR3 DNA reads TGTGCCTGGAGGGCGGCGGGGGCCACAGATACGCAGTATTTT. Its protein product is CAWRAAGATDTQYF.

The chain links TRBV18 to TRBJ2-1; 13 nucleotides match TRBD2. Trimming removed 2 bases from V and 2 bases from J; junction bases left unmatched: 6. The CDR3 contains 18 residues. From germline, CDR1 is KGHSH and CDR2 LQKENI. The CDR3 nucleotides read TGTGCCAGCTCACCAGGGACTAGCGGGGTTTCCGCCTACAATGAGCAGTTCTTC. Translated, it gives CASSPGTSGVSAYNEQFF.

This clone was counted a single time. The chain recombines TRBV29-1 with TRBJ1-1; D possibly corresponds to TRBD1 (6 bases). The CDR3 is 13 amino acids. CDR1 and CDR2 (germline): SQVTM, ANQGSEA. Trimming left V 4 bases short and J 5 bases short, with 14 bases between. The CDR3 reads CSVVGEGVTEAFF. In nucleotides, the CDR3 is TGCAGCGTTGTGGGGGAGGGGGTAACTGAAGCTTTCTTT.

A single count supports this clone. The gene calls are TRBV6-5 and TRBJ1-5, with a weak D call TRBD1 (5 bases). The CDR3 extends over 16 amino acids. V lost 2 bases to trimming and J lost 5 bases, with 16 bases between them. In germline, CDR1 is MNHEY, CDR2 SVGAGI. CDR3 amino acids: CASSYTWAPGDQPQHF. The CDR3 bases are TGTGCCAGCAGTTACACGTGGGCCCCGGGGGATCAGCCCCAGCATTTT.

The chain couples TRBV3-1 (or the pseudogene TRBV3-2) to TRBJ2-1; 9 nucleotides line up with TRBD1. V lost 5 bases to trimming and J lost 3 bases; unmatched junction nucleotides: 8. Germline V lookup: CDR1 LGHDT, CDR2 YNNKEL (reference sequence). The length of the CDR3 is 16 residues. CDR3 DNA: TGTGCCAGCAGCGGACGACAGGGGGTTAGCTACAATGAGCAGTTCTTC. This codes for CASSGRQGVSYNEQFF.

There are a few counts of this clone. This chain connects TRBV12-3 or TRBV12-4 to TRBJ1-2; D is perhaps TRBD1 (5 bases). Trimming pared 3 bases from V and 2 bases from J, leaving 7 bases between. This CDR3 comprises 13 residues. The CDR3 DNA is TGTGCCAGCAGTTTCCAGGGAAACTATGGCTACACCTTC. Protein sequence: CASSFQGNYGYTF.

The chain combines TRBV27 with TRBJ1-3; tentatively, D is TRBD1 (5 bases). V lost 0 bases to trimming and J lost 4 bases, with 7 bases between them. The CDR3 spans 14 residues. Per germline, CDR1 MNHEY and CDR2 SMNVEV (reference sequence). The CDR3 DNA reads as TGTGCCAGCAGTTTATCAGGGGTCGGAAACACCATATATTTT. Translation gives CASSLSGVGNTIYF.

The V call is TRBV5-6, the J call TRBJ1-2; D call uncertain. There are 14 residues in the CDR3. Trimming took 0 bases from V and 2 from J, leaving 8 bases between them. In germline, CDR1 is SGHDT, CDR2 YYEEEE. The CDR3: CASSLVSQNYGYTF. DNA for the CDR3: TGTGCCAGCAGCTTGGTTTCCCAGAACTATGGCTACACCTTC.

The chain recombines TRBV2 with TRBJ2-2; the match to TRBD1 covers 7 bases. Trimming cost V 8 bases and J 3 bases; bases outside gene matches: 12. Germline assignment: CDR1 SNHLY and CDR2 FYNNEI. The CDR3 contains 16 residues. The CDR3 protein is CASRRGMVSDTGELFF. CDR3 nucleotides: TGTGCCAGCCGCAGGGGGATGGTGTCGGACACCGGGGAGCTGTTTTTT.

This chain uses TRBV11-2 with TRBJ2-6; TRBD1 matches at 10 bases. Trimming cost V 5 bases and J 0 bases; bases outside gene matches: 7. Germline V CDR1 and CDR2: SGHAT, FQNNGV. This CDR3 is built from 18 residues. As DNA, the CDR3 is TGTGCCAGCAGCAAGAGACAGGGGGCGTCCTCTGGGGCCAACGTCCTGACTTTC. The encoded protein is CASSKRQGASSGANVLTF.

In DNA form, the CDR3 reads TGTGCCAGCAGCCCCTTGGGGGGGGAGGATGAGCAGTTCTTC. Protein: CASSPLGGEDEQFF. The chain couples TRBV7-9 to TRBJ2-1; 7 nucleotides align to TRBD2. This CDR3 is 14 amino acids long. Germline values: CDR1 SEHNR, CDR2 FQNEAQ (reference sequence). Unmatched junction bases numbered 9, after V lost 5 bases and J lost 8 bases.

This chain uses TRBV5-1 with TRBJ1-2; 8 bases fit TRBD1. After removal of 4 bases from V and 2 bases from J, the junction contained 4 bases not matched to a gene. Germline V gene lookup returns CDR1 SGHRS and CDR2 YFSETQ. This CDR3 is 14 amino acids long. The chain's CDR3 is CASSPRTGNYGYTF. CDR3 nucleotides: TGCGCCAGCAGCCCGAGGACAGGGAACTATGGCTACACCTTC.

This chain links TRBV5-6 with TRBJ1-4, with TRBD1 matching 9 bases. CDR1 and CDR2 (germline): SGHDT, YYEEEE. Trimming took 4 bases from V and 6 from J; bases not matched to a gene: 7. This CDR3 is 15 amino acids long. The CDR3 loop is CASSRVDRGDEKLFF. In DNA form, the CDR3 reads TGTGCCAGCAGCCGTGTGGACAGGGGTGATGAAAAACTGTTTTTT.

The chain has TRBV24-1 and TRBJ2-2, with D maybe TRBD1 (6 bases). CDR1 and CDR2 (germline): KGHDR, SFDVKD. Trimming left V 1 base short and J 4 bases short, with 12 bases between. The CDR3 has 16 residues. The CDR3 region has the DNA TGTGCCACCAGTGATTTTCAACAGGGTACCACCGGGGAGCTGTTTTTT. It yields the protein CATSDFQQGTTGELFF.

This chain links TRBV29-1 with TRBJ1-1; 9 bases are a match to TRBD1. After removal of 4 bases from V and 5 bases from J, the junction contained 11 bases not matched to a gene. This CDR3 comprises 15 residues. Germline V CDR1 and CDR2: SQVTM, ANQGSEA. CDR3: CSVVPGQGLSTEAFF. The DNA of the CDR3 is TGCAGCGTTGTCCCGGGACAGGGTCTGAGTACTGAAGCTTTCTTT.